This entry lists 31 T cell receptor beta chains sequenced from one sample in a study of T cell changes during pregnancy in multiple sclerosis. The assay was immunoSEQ multiplex PCR, and TCRdb's table has in-frame clones only and misses some. The table shows about 77,000 clones, with about 93% occurring only once. Specimen: peripheral blood, collected after pregnancy. The receptors stem from a female donor in good health, enrolled as a control in a pregnancy study.

The chain joins TRBV4-3 to TRBJ2-7, with TRBD2 matching 11 bases. The CDR3 spans 17 residues. Germline CDR1 is LGHNA and CDR2 is YSLEER. The trim removed 5 bases at V and 2 bases at J, leaving 11 bases unmatched. The CDR3 region has the DNA TGCGCCAGCAGCTTGGAACGACTAGCGGGATTCACCTACGAGCAGTACTTC. It specifies CASSLERLAGFTYEQYF.

This chain connects TRBV27 to TRBJ2-7; no clear D gene. With 5 bases removed from V and 0 bases from J, the gap between germline ends came to 14 bases. Germline loops: CDR1 MNHEY, CDR2 SMNVEV (reference sequence). The CDR3 length is 15 residues. DNA of the CDR3: TGTGCCAGCAGTACCTTCGGAGCTTCCTCCTACGAGCAGTACTTC. This translates into CASSTFGASSYEQYF.

J is TRBJ1-2 and V is TRBV10-1; D unclear. Between the trimmed V and J ends, which lost 5 bases and 0 bases, there was a span of 7 bases. In germline, CDR1 is WNHNN, CDR2 SYGVQD (reference sequence). CDR3 size: 13 residues. The CDR3 coding sequence is TGCGCCAGCAGTAGAGGCGCTAACTATGGCTACACCTTC. Encoded protein: CASSRGANYGYTF.

The V call is TRBV19, the J call TRBJ2-7; 7 nucleotides match TRBD2. CDR1 is LNHDA, CDR2 SQIVND, per germline (reference sequence). CDR3 length equals 16 residues. V shed 3 bases, J shed 4 bases, and the junction held 12 bases outside the gene matches. The CDR3 bases are TGTGCCAGTAGTATCTTGGGGGGAGGGCCCACGTACGAGCAGTACTTC. Translation: CASSILGGGPTYEQYF.

The chain has TRBV19 and TRBJ2-3, with a tentative D call TRBD1 (6 bases). V shed 11 bases and J shed 5 bases, with 11 bases lying between them. CDR1 is LNHDA, CDR2 SQIVND, per germline (reference sequence). The CDR3 is made up of 11 amino acids. CDR3 in DNA: TGTGCCTGTCGAGGGGGAGATACGCAGTATTTT. Translation: CACRGGDTQYF.

The chain has TRBV9 and TRBJ1-1; 11 nucleotides match TRBD1. V dropped 4 bases and J dropped 5; count of bases not matched to a gene: 13. The germline gives CDR1 SGDLS, CDR2 YYNGEE. This CDR3 comprises 17 residues. The DNA for the CDR3 is TGTGCCAGCAGCCTCACCGGGACAGGGGGGGTAGGTACTGAAGCTTTCTTT. It translates to CASSLTGTGGVGTEAFF.

The V call is TRBV7-2, the J call TRBJ1-2; TRBD1 matches at 8 bases. Losses at the gene ends were 4 bases for V and 8 bases for J; bases not matched to a gene: 9. The CDR3 spans 14 residues. Germline V gene lookup returns CDR1 SGHTA and CDR2 FQGNSA. The CDR3 region is CASSSGQGRAGYTF. CDR3 nucleotide sequence: TGTGCCAGCAGCTCCGGACAGGGAAGGGCCGGCTACACCTTC.

The chain combines TRBV9 with TRBJ2-1; 10 bases line up with TRBD2. V was pared by 4 bases and J by 6 bases, with 10 bases of the junction left unmatched. The CDR3 sequence is 16 residues long. The germline gives CDR1 SGDLS, CDR2 YYNGEE. The chain's CDR3 is CASSNPSGRDFNEQFF. In DNA, the CDR3 is TGTGCCAGCAGCAACCCTAGCGGGAGAGACTTCAATGAGCAGTTCTTC.

This clone was detected only a few times. The chain employs TRBV5-6 and TRBJ1-1; D ambiguous. Trimming took off 0 bases at V and 0 bases at J, with 15 bases between the two ends. Germline loops: CDR1 SGHDT, CDR2 YYEEEE. The CDR3 runs to 17 residues. The chain's CDR3 is CASSLASRKLVNTEAFF. The CDR3 DNA is TGTGCCAGCAGCTTGGCTAGTCGGAAATTGGTGAACACTGAAGCTTTCTTT.

The rearrangement joins TRBV11-3 to TRBJ2-1; the D is unclear. The CDR3 is 14 residues long. Trimming removed 1 base at V and 8 bases at J, with 12 bases between. Germline V gene sequence: CDR1 SGHNT, CDR2 YENEEA. The CDR3 bases are TGTGCCAGCAGCTTAGCCAGAATTTCTGATGAGCAGTTCTTC. This translates into CASSLARISDEQFF. The full variable domain, its missing parts supplied by reference TRBV11-3 and TRBJ2-1, is EAGVVQSPRYKIIEKKQPVAFWCNPISGHNTLYWYLQNLGQGPELLIRYENEEAVDDSQLPKDRFSAERLKGVDSTLKIQPAELGDSAVYLCASSLARISDEQFFGPGTRLTVL.

This chain uses TRBV11-2 with TRBJ1-1, with a possible D match to TRBD1 (5 bases). Germline V gene lookup returns CDR1 SGHAT and CDR2 FQNNGV. Trimming left V 3 bases short and J 0 bases short, with 8 bases between. The CDR3 totals 14 residues. DNA of the CDR3: TGTGCCAGCAGCTTGGGACTGCTGAACACTGAAGCTTTCTTT. Amino acids: CASSLGLLNTEAFF.

The chain is built from TRBV30 and TRBJ2-7; TRBD2 agrees at 7 bases. The CDR3 is 14 amino acids. Germline V gene data show CDR1 as GTSNPN and CDR2 as SVGIG (reference sequence). The junction had 7 bases not matched to a gene; V was cut back by 3 bases and J by 2 bases. The CDR3 nucleotides are TGTGCCTGGAGCTTCGAGACTAGCCCCTACGAGCAGTACTTC. Protein: CAWSFETSPYEQYF.

The CDR3 sequence is CASSFQQGFNQPQHF. CDR3 DNA: TGTGCCAGCAGTTTCCAACAGGGCTTCAATCAGCCCCAGCATTTT. J is TRBJ1-5 and V is TRBV27; perhaps TRBD1 as D (6 bases). CDR1 is MNHEY and CDR2 is SMNVEV in the germline V gene (reference sequence). This CDR3 comprises 15 residues. Trimming shortened V by 3 bases and J by 3 bases, and 12 bases separated the two germline ends.

The chain carries TRBV7-6 and TRBJ2-1; 10 bases are a match to TRBD2. CDR1 and CDR2 (germline): SGHVS, FNYEAQ. CDR3 size: 17 residues. V dropped 4 bases and J dropped 9; count of bases not matched to a gene: 15. Written as DNA, the CDR3 is TGTGCCAGCAGCTCCCGGGGGCTAGCGGGGGCGACGAGTGAGCAGTTCTTC. Its translation: CASSSRGLAGATSEQFF. The complete variable domain, with remaining parts taken from reference TRBV7-6 and TRBJ2-1, reads GAGVSQSPRYKVTKRGQDVALRCDPISGHVSLYWYRQALGQGPEFLTYFNYEAQQDKSGLPNDRFSAERPEGSISTLTIQRTEQRDSAMYRCASSSRGLAGATSEQFFGPGTRLTVL.

V is TRBV12-5 and J is TRBJ1-1, with a possible D match to TRBD1 (6 bases). Germline V lookup: CDR1 LGHNT, CDR2 FRNRAP. The V and J ends lost 5 bases and 14 bases respectively, with 18 bases between them. This CDR3 is 12 amino acids long. The CDR3 protein is CASGEGGQRSFF. The CDR3 DNA reads as TGTGCTAGTGGTGAAGGGGGACAAAGAAGCTTCTTT.

The V and J genes are TRBV19 and TRBJ1-5, with 7 bases identical to TRBD1. J lost 2 bases, V lost 4 bases, and 2 bases had no gene match. This CDR3 is 14 amino acids long. Germline V gene sequence: CDR1 LNHDA, CDR2 SQIVND (reference sequence). The CDR3 DNA follows: TGTGCCAGTAGTACCGGACAGGGCAATCAGCCCCAGCATTTT. It specifies CASSTGQGNQPQHF. The entire variable domain, with the rest obtained from reference TRBV19 and TRBJ1-5, is as follows: DGGITQSPKYLFRKEGQNVTLSCEQNLNHDAMYWYRQDPGQGLRLIYYSQIVNDFQKGDIAEGYSVSREKKESFPLTVTSAQKNPTAFYLCASSTGQGNQPQHFGDGTRLSIL.

Only one count was recorded for this clone. The V call is TRBV11-1, the J call TRBJ2-7; D remains unclear. The V end was cut by 2 bases, the J end by 1 base, with 6 bases between. Germline-derived CDR1 and CDR2 are SGHAT and FQDESV (reference sequence). This CDR3 has 13 amino acids. The CDR3 bases are TGTGCCAGCAGCTTAATCCTTTCCTACGAGCAGTACTTC. As protein: CASSLILSYEQYF. Variable domain in full (rest from reference TRBV11-1 and TRBJ2-7): EAEVAQSPRYKITEKSQAVAFWCDPISGHATLYWYRQILGQGPELLVQFQDESVVDDSQLPKDRFSAERLKGVDSTLKIQPAELGDSAMYLCASSLILSYEQYFGPGTRLTVT.

The V call is TRBV5-5, the J call TRBJ1-1; TRBD1 agrees at 10 bases. The CDR3 consists of 13 residues. J was trimmed by 10 bases and V by 0 bases; bases with no gene match: 3. Germline lookup yields CDR1 SGHKS and CDR2 YYEKEE (reference sequence). CDR3 sequence: CASSLGQGAGAFF. CDR3 in DNA: TGTGCCAGCAGCTTGGGACAGGGGGCTGGAGCTTTCTTT.

This clone was seen once. The rearrangement joins TRBV5-4 to TRBJ2-1, with 9 positions matching TRBD2. CDR3 size: 16 residues. Germline CDR1 reads SGHNT; CDR2 reads YYREEE (reference sequence). Losses at the gene ends were 1 base for V and 7 bases for J; bases not matched to a gene: 9. The chain's CDR3 is CASSLIPHSGSNEQFF. CDR3 in DNA: TGTGCCAGCAGCTTGATTCCCCATAGCGGGAGTAATGAGCAGTTCTTC.

This chain links TRBV19 with TRBJ1-5; possibly TRBD1 for D (5 bases). Trimming removed 3 bases from V and 0 bases from J, with 12 bases in between. This CDR3 comprises 16 residues. The germline CDR1 and CDR2 sequences are LNHDA and SQIVND (reference sequence). CDR3 amino acids: CASSIRGSDSNQPQHF. The CDR3 coding sequence is TGTGCCAGTAGTATTCGGGGGTCGGATAGCAATCAGCCCCAGCATTTT.

The chain has TRBV6-5 and TRBJ1-3; the match to TRBD1 covers 10 bases. The CDR3 consists of 15 residues. Germline assignment: CDR1 MNHEY and CDR2 SVGAGI. With V trimmed by 6 bases and J by 6 bases, 8 bases remained unmatched. CDR3 nucleotides: TGTGCCAGCAGCCTAACCGGGACAGGGGTAAACACCATATATTTT. This sequence encodes CASSLTGTGVNTIYF.

V is TRBV6-5 and J is TRBJ2-1, with D possibly TRBD1 on 6 matching bases. Trimming removed 8 bases from V and 7 bases from J, with 15 bases in between. The CDR3 extends over 13 amino acids. Germline loops: CDR1 MNHEY, CDR2 SVGAGI. The CDR3 spells CASGRGRANEQFF. CDR3 in DNA: TGTGCCAGCGGTAGGGGGAGAGCTAATGAGCAGTTCTTC.

The chain employs TRBV7-9 and TRBJ1-2; possible D gene TRBD1, 6 bases. Germline CDR1 is SEHNR and CDR2 is FQNEAQ (reference sequence). CDR3 length: 15 amino acids. V lost 4 bases and J lost 7, with 19 bases in between. For the CDR3, the DNA is TGTGCCAGCAGCTCCAGAGGTCCAGGGGAAAGTGGCTACACCTTC. It is translated as CASSSRGPGESGYTF.

This clone was picked up a small number of times. The gene calls are TRBV29-1 and TRBJ2-5; tentatively, D is TRBD1 (7 bases). The CDR3 loop spans 13 amino acids. V shed 0 bases and J shed 7 bases, with 12 bases lying between them. CDR1 is SQVTM and CDR2 is ANQGSEA in the germline V gene. For the CDR3, the DNA is TGCAGCGTTGAAGAGAACAGGGGAGGGACCCAGTACTTC. Residues: CSVEENRGGTQYF.

V usage is TRBV19 and J usage is TRBJ2-7; 9 nucleotides match TRBD1. CDR1 is LNHDA, CDR2 SQIVND, per germline (reference sequence). The V segment lost 4 bases and the J segment 3 bases; nucleotides outside the gene matches: 7. The CDR3 is 15 amino acids. DNA of the CDR3: TGTGCCAGTAGTACAGGGACAGGGCCAATCTACGAGCAGTACTTC. The encoded protein is CASSTGTGPIYEQYF.

CDR3 in DNA: TGTGCCAGCAGCTTAGTTACTAGCAAAAGGGCCCAGTACTTC. Amino acids: CASSLVTSKRAQYF. The J gene is TRBJ2-5, the V gene TRBV11-2; possibly TRBD2 for D (6 bases). The CDR3 loop spans 14 amino acids. Germline values: CDR1 SGHAT, CDR2 FQNNGV. V gave up 1 base and J gave up 9 bases, with 15 bases separating them. The full variable domain, its missing parts supplied by reference TRBV11-2 and TRBJ2-5, is EAGVAQSPRYKIIEKRQSVAFWCNPISGHATLYWYQQILGQGPKLLIQFQNNGVVDDSQLPKDRFSAERLKGVDSTLKIQPAKLEDSAVYLCASSLVTSKRAQYFGPGTRLLVL.

This clone was observed once. The chain recombines TRBV9 with TRBJ2-5; D is uncertain. This CDR3 is built from 13 residues. Looked up from germline, CDR1 is SGDLS and CDR2 is YYNGEE. Trimming pared 4 bases from V and 4 bases from J, leaving 11 bases between. The CDR3 region is CASSLSSSETQYF. Here the CDR3 DNA reads TGTGCCAGCAGCCTTTCCTCGTCAGAGACCCAGTACTTC. Supplemented by reference TRBV9 and TRBJ2-5, the full variable domain reads DSGVTQTPKHLITATGQRVTLRCSPRSGDLSVYWYQQSLDQGLQFLIQYYNGEERAKGNILERFSAQQFPDLHSELNLSSLELGDSALYFCASSLSSSETQYFGPGTRLLVL.

The chain uses TRBV9 and TRBJ2-1; D ambiguous. This CDR3 region has 12 residues. The germline V gene has CDR1 SGDLS and CDR2 YYNGEE. The V gene lost 4 bases and the J gene lost 9 bases, with 11 bases spanning the gap. Here the CDR3 reads CASSPNSFEQFF. The CDR3 region has the DNA TGTGCCAGCAGCCCCAACAGTTTTGAGCAGTTCTTC.

In this sample, this clone turned up once. The rearrangement joins TRBV28 to TRBJ2-1, with 7 bases that match TRBD1. CDR1 is MDHEN, CDR2 SYDVKM, per germline. The CDR3 consists of 16 residues. V lost 5 bases to trimming and J lost 3 bases; unmatched junction nucleotides: 10. The CDR3 region is CASSMIPGQLYNEQFF. As DNA, the CDR3 is TGTGCCAGCAGTATGATCCCGGGACAGCTCTACAATGAGCAGTTCTTC. Using reference TRBV28 and TRBJ2-1 for the parts outside the CDR3, the full variable domain is DVKVTQSSRYLVKRTGEKVFLECVQDMDHENMFWYRQDPGLGLRLIYFSYDVKMKEKGDIPEGYSVSREKKERFSLILESASTNQTSMYLCASSMIPGQLYNEQFFGPGTRLTVL.

The genes are TRBV6-1 and TRBJ2-1; TRBD2 aligns across 9 bases. With V trimmed by 3 bases and J by 16 bases, 10 bases remained unmatched. This CDR3 is built from 13 residues. Germline V gene data show CDR1 as MNHNS and CDR2 as SASEGT. The CDR3 is CASSDGRRGGSFF. DNA for the CDR3: TGTGCCAGCAGTGACGGGCGGCGGGGGGGATCATTCTTC.

V usage is TRBV19 and J usage is TRBJ1-1; D gene ambiguous. From germline, CDR1 is LNHDA and CDR2 SQIVND (reference sequence). Trimming pared 5 bases from V and 1 base from J, leaving 8 bases between. The CDR3 spans 13 residues. Here the CDR3 reads CASSWRGNTEAFF. CDR3 DNA: TGTGCCAGTAGTTGGCGGGGGAACACTGAAGCTTTCTTT.